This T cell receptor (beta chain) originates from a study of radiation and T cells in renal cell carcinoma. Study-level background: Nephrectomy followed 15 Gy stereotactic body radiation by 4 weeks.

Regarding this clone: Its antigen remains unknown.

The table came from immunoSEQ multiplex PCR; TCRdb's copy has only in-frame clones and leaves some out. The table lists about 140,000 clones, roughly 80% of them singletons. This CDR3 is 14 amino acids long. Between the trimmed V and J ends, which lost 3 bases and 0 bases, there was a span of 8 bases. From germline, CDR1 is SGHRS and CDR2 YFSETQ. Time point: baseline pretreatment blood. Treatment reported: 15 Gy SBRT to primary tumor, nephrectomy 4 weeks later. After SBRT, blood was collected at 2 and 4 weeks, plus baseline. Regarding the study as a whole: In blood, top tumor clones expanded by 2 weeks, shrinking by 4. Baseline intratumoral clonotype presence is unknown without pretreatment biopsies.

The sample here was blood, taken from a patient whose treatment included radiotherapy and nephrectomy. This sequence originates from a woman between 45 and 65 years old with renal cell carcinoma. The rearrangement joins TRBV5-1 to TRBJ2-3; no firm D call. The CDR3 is CASSWYTSTDTQYF. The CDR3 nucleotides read TGCGCCAGCAGCTGGTACACCAGCACAGATACGCAGTATTTT.